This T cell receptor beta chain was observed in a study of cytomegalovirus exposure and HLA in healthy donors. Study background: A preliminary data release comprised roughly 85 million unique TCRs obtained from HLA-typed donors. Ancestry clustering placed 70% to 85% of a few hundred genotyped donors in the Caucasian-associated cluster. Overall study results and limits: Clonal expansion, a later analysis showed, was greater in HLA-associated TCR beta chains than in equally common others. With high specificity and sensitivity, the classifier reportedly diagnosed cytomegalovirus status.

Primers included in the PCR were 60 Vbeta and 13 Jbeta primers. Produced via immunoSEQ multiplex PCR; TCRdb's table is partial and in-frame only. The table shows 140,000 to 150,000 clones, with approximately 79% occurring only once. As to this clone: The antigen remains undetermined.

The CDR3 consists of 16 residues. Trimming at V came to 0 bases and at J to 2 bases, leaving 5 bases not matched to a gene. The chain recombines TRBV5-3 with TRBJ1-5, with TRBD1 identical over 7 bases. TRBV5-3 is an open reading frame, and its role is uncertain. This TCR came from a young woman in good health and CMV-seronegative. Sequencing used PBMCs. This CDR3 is CARSLARQGGNQPQHF. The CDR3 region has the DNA TGTGCCAGAAGCTTGGCCCGACAGGGTGGCAATCAGCCCCAGCATTTT.